The 26 T cell receptor beta chains presented below share a single source sample, sequenced in a study of patients and donors after allogeneic stem cell transplantation. Each CDR3 protein is one row after TCRdb ran MiXCR on the RT-PCR reads. This sample carries approximately 7,600 distinct CDR3 sequences, more than 9% of them seen once, and the ten largest clones take around 51%. Specimen: blood, either unsorted or a sorted T cell fraction (not recorded which). All receptors come from a human donor who was either an allogeneic HSCT recipient or a stem cell or donor lymphocyte infusion donor (not recorded which). It is not recorded whose cells these are; they may come from a transplant donor.

The J gene is TRBJ1-5, the V gene TRBV11-2; 11 bases are shared with TRBD1. The CDR3 is 14 amino acids. Germline lookup yields CDR1 SGHAT and CDR2 FQNNGV. V trimming: 4 bases; J trimming: 7 bases; junction bases outside the gene matches: 3. The CDR3 bases are TGTGCCAGCAGCTCCCGGGACAGGGGGCAGCCCCAGCATTTT. Its translation is CASSSRDRGQPQHF. The entire variable domain, with the rest obtained from reference TRBV11-2 and TRBJ1-5, is as follows: EAGVAQSPRYKIIEKRQSVAFWCNPISGHATLYWYQQILGQGPKLLIQFQNNGVVDDSQLPKDRFSAERLKGVDSTLKIQPAKLEDSAVYLCASSSRDRGQPQHFGDGTRLSIL.

This clonotype was detected a few times. The V gene is TRBV6-2 or TRBV6-3, the J gene TRBJ2-1; D not certain. This CDR3 contains 11 residues. The V end was cut by 8 bases, the J end by 12 bases, with 14 bases between. Germline CDR1 and CDR2: MNHEY and SVGEGT. CDR3 in DNA: TGTGCCAGCGGTTGGCCCTACGGGCAGTTCTTC. This translates into CASGWPYGQFF.

The genes are TRBV29-1 and TRBJ2-1; no clear D gene. The CDR3 loop spans 14 amino acids. Trimming shortened V by 7 bases and J by 1 base, and 14 bases separated the two germline ends. CDR1 and CDR2 from the germline V gene are SQVTM and ANQGSEA. The CDR3 DNA reads TGCAGCGCCCAAGAAGGTCGGTCCTACAATGAGCAGTTCTTC. This gives the protein CSAQEGRSYNEQFF.

The chain recombines TRBV20-1 with TRBJ1-2, with D possibly matching TRBD1 (6 bases). The CDR3 totals 13 residues. V was shortened by 3 bases and J by 2 bases, with 10 bases between the two germline ends. Germline CDR1 is DFQATT and CDR2 is SNEGSKA (reference sequence). In DNA form, the CDR3 reads TGCAGTGCTAGGGTACAGGGCAACTATGGCTACACCTTC. It yields the protein CSARVQGNYGYTF.

In nucleotides, the CDR3 is TGTGCCAGCACGGCCCCCGGATTCACCTACGAGCAGTACTTC. Its protein is CASTAPGFTYEQYF. The chain carries TRBV6-1 and TRBJ2-7; D is undetermined. From germline, CDR1 is MNHNS and CDR2 SASEGT. V was trimmed by 7 bases and J by 2 bases, leaving 15 bases between them. This CDR3 has 14 amino acids.

This clonotype was found many times. The chain links TRBV5-4 to TRBJ2-4; 8 positions match TRBD1. Losses at the gene ends were 1 base for V and 5 bases for J; bases not matched to a gene: 2. Germline V gives CDR1 SGHNT, CDR2 YYREEE (reference sequence). The CDR3 loop spans 14 amino acids. The CDR3, as DNA: TGTGCCAGCAGCTTGCAGGGGGCGGAAAACATTCAGTACTTC. Protein: CASSLQGAENIQYF.

The rearrangement uses TRBV5-1 and TRBJ2-3, with D possibly matching TRBD1 (5 bases). Germline CDR1 is SGHRS and CDR2 is YFSETQ. The CDR3 is made up of 15 amino acids. V lost 0 bases to trimming and J lost 1 base, with 9 bases between them. In DNA, the CDR3 is TGCGCCAGCAGCTTGGCCAGGGTGGGCACAGATACGCAGTATTTT. Encoded protein: CASSLARVGTDTQYF.

This clonotype came up many times. The V call is TRBV7-2, the J call TRBJ1-6, with 7 bases that match TRBD1. The CDR3 has 15 residues. V trimming: 5 bases; J trimming: 7 bases; junction bases outside the gene matches: 8. CDR1 is SGHTA and CDR2 is FQGNSA in the germline V gene. CDR3 sequence: CASSPTTGLNSPLHF. The CDR3 nucleotides read TGTGCCAGCAGCCCGACGACAGGGTTGAATTCACCCCTCCACTTT.

At least ten counts were recorded for this clonotype. The chain joins TRBV6-6 to TRBJ1-1; D is ambiguous. Trimming left V 8 bases short and J 1 base short, with 8 bases between. The CDR3 covers 12 residues. Germline CDR1 MNHNY, CDR2 SVGAGI (reference sequence). CDR3 sequence: CASGQTNTEAFF. DNA for the CDR3: TGTGCCAGCGGGCAAACGAACACTGAAGCTTTCTTT.

The chain links TRBV12-3 or TRBV12-4 to TRBJ1-2; 7 bases line up with TRBD1. V shed 2 bases and J 4 bases; nucleotides not matched to a gene: 7. The CDR3 loop spans 15 amino acids. Here the CDR3 reads CASSLRTGQSYGYTF. The DNA of the CDR3 is TGTGCCAGCAGTTTAAGAACGGGACAGAGCTATGGCTACACCTTC.

The chain is built from TRBV6-5 and TRBJ2-7, with 8 bases matching TRBD1. The CDR3 spans 14 residues. Trimming took 5 bases from V and 4 from J; bases not matched to a gene: 7. The germline V gene encodes CDR1 MNHEY and CDR2 SVGAGI. The CDR3 DNA sequence: TGTGCCAGCAGTAAGGAACAGGGGGTATACGAGCAGTACTTC. Protein: CASSKEQGVYEQYF.

This clonotype was seen many times. The rearrangement uses TRBV4-3 and TRBJ2-1; the D is unclear. Per the germline V gene, CDR1 is LGHNA and CDR2 is YSLEER. V dropped 4 bases and J dropped 3 bases, with 16 bases sitting between them. The CDR3 sequence is 16 residues long. The CDR3 here is CASSLVKTDRYNEQFF. The CDR3 DNA sequence: TGCGCCAGCAGCCTGGTAAAAACAGACCGCTACAATGAGCAGTTCTTC.

In its sample, this clonotype was seen a few times. The rearrangement uses TRBV6-2 or TRBV6-3 and TRBJ2-7; D remains unclear. Per the germline V gene, CDR1 is MNHEY and CDR2 is SVGEGT. Trimming pared 6 bases from V and 1 base from J, leaving 19 bases between. The CDR3 is 16 residues long. CDR3 coding DNA: TGTGCCAGCAGGGAGTCAGGTGGCCTAGTATCCTACGAGCAGTACTTC. This encodes CASRESGGLVSYEQYF.

The chain has TRBV20-1 and TRBJ1-1; D not resolved. Per the germline V gene, CDR1 is DFQATT and CDR2 is SNEGSKA (reference sequence). This CDR3 comprises 12 residues. With 7 bases removed from V and 1 base from J, the gap between germline ends came to 10 bases. The CDR3 loop reads CSVITTNTEAFF. CDR3 bases: TGCAGTGTCATAACCACGAACACTGAAGCTTTCTTT.

The chain couples TRBV19 to TRBJ1-2; TRBD1 matches at 8 bases. The CDR3 covers 18 residues. Germline CDR1 and CDR2: LNHDA and SQIVND (reference sequence). With 4 bases clipped from V and 6 bases from J, the junction kept 19 bases outside the gene matches. The CDR3: CASSRPPGQGTIAHGYTF. The CDR3 DNA sequence: TGTGCCAGTAGTAGGCCCCCCGGACAGGGAACGATCGCCCATGGCTACACCTTC.

At least ten counts were recorded for this clonotype. The J gene is TRBJ2-7, the V gene TRBV4-1; TRBD2 might be the D (6 bases). The V gene's germline CDR1 is MGHRA and CDR2 YSYEKL. This CDR3 comprises 15 residues. Trimming cost V 2 bases and J 3 bases, with 14 bases left between them. The CDR3 region is CASSQREGEVYEQYF. As DNA, the CDR3 is TGCGCCAGCAGCCAACGTGAAGGGGAGGTCTACGAGCAGTACTTC.

The sample holds many counts of this clonotype. The chain's CDR3 is CASSPPGNTIYF. CDR3 nucleotides: TGTGCCAGCAGCCCCCCCGGAAACACCATATATTTT. This chain uses TRBV3-1 with TRBJ1-3; D unclear. Looked up from germline, CDR1 is LGHDT and CDR2 is YNNKEL (reference sequence). With 4 bases removed from V and 4 bases from J, the gap between germline ends came to 5 bases. The length of the CDR3 is 12 residues.

This clonotype showed up just a few times. The J gene is TRBJ2-1, the V gene TRBV3-1; 11 nucleotides line up with TRBD2. The V and J ends lost 5 bases and 2 bases, in that order; junction bases with no gene match: 5. CDR1 LGHDT and CDR2 YNNKEL come from the germline V gene (reference sequence). This CDR3 has 16 residues. The CDR3 DNA follows: TGTGCCAGCAGCGTACTAGCGGGGGTTACCTACAATGAGCAGTTCTTC. Translated, it gives CASSVLAGVTYNEQFF.

This clonotype is deemed medium-sized. The chain combines TRBV29-1 with TRBJ1-1; D call uncertain. The CDR3 covers 13 residues. V was pared by 6 bases and J by 6 bases, with 17 bases between. Germline loops: CDR1 SQVTM, CDR2 ANQGSEA. The CDR3 reads CSVPRSPMAEAFF. The CDR3 DNA reads TGCAGCGTCCCTAGATCGCCCATGGCTGAAGCTTTCTTT.

The gene calls are TRBV5-1 and TRBJ1-6; D remains ambiguous. Deletions cut 1 base from V and 9 bases from J, with 8 bases between. CDR1 and CDR2 from the germline V gene are SGHRS and YFSETQ. This CDR3 contains 13 residues. Here the CDR3 reads CASSLSDASPLHF. The CDR3 DNA reads TGCGCCAGCAGCTTGTCCGACGCTTCACCCCTCCACTTT. Supplemented by reference TRBV5-1 and TRBJ1-6, the full variable domain reads KAGVTQTPRYLIKTRGQQVTLSCSPISGHRSVSWYQQTPGQGLQFLFEYFSETQRNKGNFPGRFSGRQFSNSRSEMNVSTLELGDSALYLCASSLSDASPLHFGNGTRLTVT.

This chain joins TRBV3-1 and TRBJ1-1, with 8 bases that match TRBD1. This CDR3 spans 16 amino acids. The germline V gene has CDR1 LGHDT and CDR2 YNNKEL (reference sequence). V dropped 4 bases and J dropped 0; count of bases not matched to a gene: 7. The CDR3 DNA reads TGTGCCAGCAGCCGCCAAGGGACAGGTTTGAACACTGAAGCTTTCTTT. It yields the protein CASSRQGTGLNTEAFF.

The gene calls are TRBV19 and TRBJ1-4; 9 bases agree with TRBD1. V lost 5 bases and J lost 4; bases outside the gene matches: 5. The germline gives CDR1 LNHDA, CDR2 SQIVND (reference sequence). The CDR3 is made up of 15 amino acids. The CDR3 spells CASSRGDRDNEKLFF. DNA for the CDR3: TGTGCCAGTAGTCGCGGGGACAGGGATAATGAAAAACTGTTTTTT.

This clonotype showed up just a few times. This rearrangement joins TRBV12-3 or TRBV12-4 to TRBJ2-7, with D tentatively TRBD2 (6 bases). V shed 2 bases and J shed 1 base, with 6 bases lying between them. The CDR3 has 13 residues. Here the CDR3 reads CASSLRGSYEQYF. CDR3 coding DNA: TGTGCCAGCAGTTTACGGGGGTCCTACGAGCAGTACTTC.

The chain has TRBV5-1 and TRBJ2-3; the D is unclear. CDR3 length equals 13 residues. The germline V and J ends were trimmed by 0 bases and 9 bases, with 11 bases remaining between them. Per the germline V gene, CDR1 is SGHRS and CDR2 is YFSETQ. The CDR3 sequence is CASSLEGLGTQYF. DNA of the CDR3: TGCGCCAGCAGCTTGGAGGGTTTAGGGACGCAGTATTTT.

This clonotype was found a few times. The chain joins TRBV5-1 to TRBJ1-4; D unresolved. CDR3 length: 14 amino acids. The V end lost 9 bases, the J end lost 0 bases, and 12 bases lay between the germline ends. Per germline, CDR1 SGHRS and CDR2 YFSETQ. The CDR3 is CATSPTSTNEKLFF. CDR3 bases: TGCGCCACTTCGCCGACCTCAACTAATGAAAAACTGTTTTTT.

This clonotype showed up just a few times. This rearrangement joins TRBV5-1 to TRBJ2-1, with 15 bases identical to TRBD2. CDR3 length equals 16 residues. With V trimmed by 5 bases and J by 4 bases, 4 bases remained unmatched. Germline lookup yields CDR1 SGHRS and CDR2 YFSETQ. CDR3 sequence reads: CASRIGTSGGYNEQFF. The CDR3 DNA follows: TGCGCCAGCAGAATAGGGACTAGCGGGGGGTACAATGAGCAGTTCTTC.